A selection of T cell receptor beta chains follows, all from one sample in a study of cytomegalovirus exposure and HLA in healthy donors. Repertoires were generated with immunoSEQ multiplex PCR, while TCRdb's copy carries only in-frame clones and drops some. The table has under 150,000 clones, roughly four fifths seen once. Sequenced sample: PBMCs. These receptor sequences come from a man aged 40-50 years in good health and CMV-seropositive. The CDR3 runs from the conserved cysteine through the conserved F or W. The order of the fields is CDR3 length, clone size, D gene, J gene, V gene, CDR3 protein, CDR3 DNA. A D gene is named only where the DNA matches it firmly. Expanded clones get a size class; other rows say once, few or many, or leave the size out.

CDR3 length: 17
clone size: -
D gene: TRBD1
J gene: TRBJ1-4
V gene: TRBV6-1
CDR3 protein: CASSATGVVATNEKLFF
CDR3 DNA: TGTGCCAGCAGTGCGACAGGGGTCGTTGCAACTAATGAAAAACTGTTTTTT

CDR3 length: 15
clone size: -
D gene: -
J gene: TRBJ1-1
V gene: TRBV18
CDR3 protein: CASSPTQGRDTEAFF
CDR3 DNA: TGTGCCAGCTCACCCACGCAGGGGAGGGACACTGAAGCTTTCTTT

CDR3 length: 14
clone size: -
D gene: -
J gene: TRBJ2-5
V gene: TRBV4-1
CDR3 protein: CASGELDQQETQYF
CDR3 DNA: TGCGCCAGCGGAGAACTAGACCAACAAGAGACCCAGTACTTC

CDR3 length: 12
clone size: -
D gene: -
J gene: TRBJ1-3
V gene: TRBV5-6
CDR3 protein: CASSLSGNTIYF
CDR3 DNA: TGTGCCAGCAGCTTGAGCGGAAACACCATATATTTT

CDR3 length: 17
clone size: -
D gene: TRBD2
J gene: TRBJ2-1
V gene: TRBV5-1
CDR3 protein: CASNHYEREVPYNEQFF
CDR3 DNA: TGCGCCAGCAACCATTACGAGCGGGAGGTCCCTTACAATGAGCAGTTCTTC

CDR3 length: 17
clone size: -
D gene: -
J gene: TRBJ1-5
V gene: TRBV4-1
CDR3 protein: CASSQDNQADSNQPQHF
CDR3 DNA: TGCGCCAGCAGCCAAGATAACCAGGCAGATAGCAATCAGCCCCAGCATTTT

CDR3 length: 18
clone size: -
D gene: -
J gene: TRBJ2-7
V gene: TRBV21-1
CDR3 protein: CASSLSSNFGRETYEQYF
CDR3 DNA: TGTGCCAGCAGCCTGTCATCCAACTTCGGCAGGGAAACCTACGAGCAGTACTTC

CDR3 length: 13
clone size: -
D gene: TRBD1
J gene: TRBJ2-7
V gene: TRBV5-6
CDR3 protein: CASSPGQGDEQYF
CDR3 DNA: TGTGCCAGCAGCCCAGGACAGGGGGACGAGCAGTACTTC

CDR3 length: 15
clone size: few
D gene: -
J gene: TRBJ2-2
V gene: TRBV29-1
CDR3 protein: CSVEEGQGETGELFF
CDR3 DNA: TGCAGCGTTGAAGAGGGGCAGGGTGAAACCGGGGAGCTGTTTTTT

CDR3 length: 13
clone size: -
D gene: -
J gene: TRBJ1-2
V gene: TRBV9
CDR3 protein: CASSVTTDGGYTF
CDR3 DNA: TGTGCCAGCAGCGTCACGACAGACGGTGGCTACACCTTC

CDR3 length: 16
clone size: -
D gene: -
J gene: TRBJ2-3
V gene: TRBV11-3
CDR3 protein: CASSLGLSALTDTQYF
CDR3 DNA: TGTGCCAGCAGCTTAGGATTGAGCGCCCTAACAGATACGCAGTATTTT

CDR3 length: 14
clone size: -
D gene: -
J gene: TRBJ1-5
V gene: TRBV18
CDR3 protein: CASSPGTVNQPQHF
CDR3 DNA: TGTGCCAGCTCACCAGGTACGGTGAATCAGCCCCAGCATTTT

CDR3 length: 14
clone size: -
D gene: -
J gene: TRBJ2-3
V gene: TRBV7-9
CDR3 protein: CASSLGSAEDTQYF
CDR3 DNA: TGTGCCAGCAGCTTAGGTAGCGCTGAAGATACGCAGTATTTT

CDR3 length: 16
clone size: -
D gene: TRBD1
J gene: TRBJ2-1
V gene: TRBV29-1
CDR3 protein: CSAETDGTGEAFEQFF
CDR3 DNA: TGCAGCGCCGAGACCGATGGGACAGGGGAAGCTTTTGAGCAGTTCTTC

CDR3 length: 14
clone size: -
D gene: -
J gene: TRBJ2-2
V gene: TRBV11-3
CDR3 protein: CASSSGLNTGELFF
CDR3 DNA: TGTGCCAGCAGCTCCGGACTCAACACCGGGGAGCTGTTTTTT

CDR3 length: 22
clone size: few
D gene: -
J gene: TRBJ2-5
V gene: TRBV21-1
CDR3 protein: CASSTRDRALRRNTITDRTQYF
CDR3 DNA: TGTGCCAGCAGCACCCGGGACAGAGCCCTTCGTAGAAACACTATCACGGACCGGACCCAGTACTTC

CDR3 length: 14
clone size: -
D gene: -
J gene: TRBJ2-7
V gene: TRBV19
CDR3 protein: CASSRVSGGYEQYF
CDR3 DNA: TGTGCCAGTTCGAGGGTTTCCGGGGGCTACGAGCAGTACTTC

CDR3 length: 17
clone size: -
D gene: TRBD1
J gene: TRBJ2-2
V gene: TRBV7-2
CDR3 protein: CASSLVLDRVITGELFF
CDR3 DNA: TGTGCCAGCAGCTTAGTCCTGGACAGGGTCATTACCGGGGAGCTGTTTTTT

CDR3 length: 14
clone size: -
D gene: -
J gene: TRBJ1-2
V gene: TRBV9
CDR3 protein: CASSEQDNNYGYTF
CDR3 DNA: TGTGCCAGCAGCGAACAGGATAACAACTATGGCTACACCTTC

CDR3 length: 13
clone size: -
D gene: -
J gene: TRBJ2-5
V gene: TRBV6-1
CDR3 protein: CASSELWEGAQYF
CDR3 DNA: TGTGCCAGCAGTGAATTGTGGGAGGGGGCCCAGTACTTC

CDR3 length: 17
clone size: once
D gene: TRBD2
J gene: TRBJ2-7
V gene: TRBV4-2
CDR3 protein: CANSQEGAGLAGHEQYF
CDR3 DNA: TGTGCCAACAGCCAAGAGGGGGCGGGACTAGCGGGACACGAGCAGTACTTC

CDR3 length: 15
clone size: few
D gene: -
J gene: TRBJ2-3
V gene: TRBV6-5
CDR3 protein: CASSYSSPYTDTQYF
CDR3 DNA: TGTGCCAGCAGTTACTCGTCTCCTTACACAGATACGCAGTATTTT

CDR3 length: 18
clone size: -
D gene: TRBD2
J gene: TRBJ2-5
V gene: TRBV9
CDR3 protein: CASTPSLGLAGKRETQYF
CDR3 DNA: TGTGCCAGCACCCCCTCCCTGGGACTAGCGGGAAAACGGGAGACCCAGTACTTC

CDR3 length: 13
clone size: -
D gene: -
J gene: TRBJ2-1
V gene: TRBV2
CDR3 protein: CASIDLKPNEQFF
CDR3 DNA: TGTGCCAGCATTGATTTAAAGCCCAATGAGCAGTTCTTC

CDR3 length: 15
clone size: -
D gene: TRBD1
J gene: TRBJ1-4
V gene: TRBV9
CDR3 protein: CASSVGGTGDEKLFF
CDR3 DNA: TGTGCCAGCAGCGTAGGAGGGACAGGGGACGAAAAACTGTTTTTT

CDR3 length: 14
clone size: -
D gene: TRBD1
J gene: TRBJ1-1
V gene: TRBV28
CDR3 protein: CASSVPGQGGGAFF
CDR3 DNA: TGTGCCAGCAGTGTGCCGGGACAGGGAGGCGGGGCTTTCTTT

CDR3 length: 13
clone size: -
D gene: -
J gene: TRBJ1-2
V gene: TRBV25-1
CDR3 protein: CASSVNLNYGYTF
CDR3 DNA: TGTGCCAGCAGTGTCAACCTAAACTATGGCTACACCTTC

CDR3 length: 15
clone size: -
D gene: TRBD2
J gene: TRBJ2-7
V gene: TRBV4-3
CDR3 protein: CASSQVEAGSYEQYF
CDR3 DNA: TGCGCCAGCAGCCAAGTTGAAGCGGGGAGCTACGAGCAGTACTTC

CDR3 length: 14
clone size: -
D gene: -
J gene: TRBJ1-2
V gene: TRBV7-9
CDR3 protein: CSSSLAWEGYGYTF
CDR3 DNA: TGTTCCAGCAGCTTAGCTTGGGAGGGCTATGGCTACACCTTC

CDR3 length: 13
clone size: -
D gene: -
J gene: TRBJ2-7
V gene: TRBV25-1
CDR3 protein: CASAHGSAYEQYF
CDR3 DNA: TGTGCCTCCGCCCACGGGTCCGCCTACGAGCAGTACTTC

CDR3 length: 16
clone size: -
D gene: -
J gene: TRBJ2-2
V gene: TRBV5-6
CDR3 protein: CASSLGGGILGGELFF
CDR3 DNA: TGTGCCAGCAGCTTGGGAGGGGGAATATTGGGCGGGGAGCTGTTTTTT

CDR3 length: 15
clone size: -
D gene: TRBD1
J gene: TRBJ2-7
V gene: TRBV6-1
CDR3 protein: CASSPRGQGNHEQYF
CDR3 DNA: TGTGCCAGCAGTCCTAGAGGACAGGGGAACCACGAGCAGTACTTC

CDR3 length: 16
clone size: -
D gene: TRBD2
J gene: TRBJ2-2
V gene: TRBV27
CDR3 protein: CASSAGLAGGTGELFF
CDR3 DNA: TGTGCCAGCAGTGCCGGACTAGCGGGAGGCACCGGGGAGCTGTTTTTT

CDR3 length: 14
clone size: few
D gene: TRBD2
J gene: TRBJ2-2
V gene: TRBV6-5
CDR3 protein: CASTESGGRGELFF
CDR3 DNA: TGTGCCAGCACCGAATCGGGGGGGCGCGGGGAGCTGTTTTTT

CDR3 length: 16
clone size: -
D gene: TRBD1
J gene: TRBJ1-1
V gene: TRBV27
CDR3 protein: CASSLEGTALGTEAFF
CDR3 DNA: TGTGCCAGCAGTTTAGAAGGGACAGCACTTGGCACTGAAGCTTTCTTT

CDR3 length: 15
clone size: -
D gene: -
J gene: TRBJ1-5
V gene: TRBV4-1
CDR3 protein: CASSQRSESGQPQHF
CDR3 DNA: TGCGCCAGCAGCCAACGATCCGAGAGCGGTCAGCCCCAGCATTTT

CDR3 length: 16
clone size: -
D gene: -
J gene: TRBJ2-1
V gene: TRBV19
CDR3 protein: CASSIEGVSPRNEQFF
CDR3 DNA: TGTGCCAGTAGTATCGAGGGGGTTAGTCCCCGGAATGAGCAGTTCTTC

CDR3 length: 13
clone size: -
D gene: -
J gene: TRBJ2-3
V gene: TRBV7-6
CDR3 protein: CASSPGITDTQYF
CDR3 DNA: TGTGCCAGCAGCCCGGGAATAACAGATACGCAGTATTTT

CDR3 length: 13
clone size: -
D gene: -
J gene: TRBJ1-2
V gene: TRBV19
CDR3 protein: CASRPTGLGGYTF
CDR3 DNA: TGTGCCAGTAGACCTACAGGGCTGGGTGGCTACACCTTC

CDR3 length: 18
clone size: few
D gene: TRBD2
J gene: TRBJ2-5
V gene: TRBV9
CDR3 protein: CASSVGGTSGRYLETQYF
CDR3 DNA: TGTGCCAGCAGCGTAGGTGGGACTAGCGGGAGGTATTTAGAGACCCAGTACTTC

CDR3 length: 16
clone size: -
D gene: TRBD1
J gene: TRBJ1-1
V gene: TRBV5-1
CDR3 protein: CASRGQGGTMNTEAFF
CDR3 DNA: TGCGCCAGTAGAGGACAGGGAGGAACCATGAACACTGAAGCTTTCTTT

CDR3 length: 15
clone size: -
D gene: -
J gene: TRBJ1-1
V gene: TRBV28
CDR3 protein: CASSPSTGSNTEAFF
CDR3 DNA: TGTGCCAGCAGTCCTTCGACAGGTTCGAACACTGAAGCTTTCTTT